This note documents a single T cell receptor beta chain sequence. The sample originates from a study of T cell changes during pregnancy in multiple sclerosis. Clones were sequenced by immunoSEQ multiplex PCR, and TCRdb holds only the in-frame ones, with some missing. The profile shows roughly 46,000 clones, roughly 84% of them singletons. Germline V gene data show CDR1 as SGDLS and CDR2 as YYNGEE. Trimming took off 0 bases at V and 0 bases at J, with 8 bases between the two ends. This CDR3 contains 15 residues. Source: CD4+ T cells from peripheral blood mononuclear cells, taken before pregnancy. This TCR was sampled from a female donor with multiple sclerosis, enrolled in a pregnancy study. The V and J genes are TRBV9 and TRBJ2-3; D remains unclear. The CDR3 DNA is TGTGCCAGCAGCGTAGCCGGCGGTAGCACAGATACGCAGTATTTT. It specifies CASSVAGGSTDTQYF.